One sample yielded the 27 T cell receptor beta chains listed below, sequenced in a study of CD8 T cells in Susac syndrome. cDNA came from roughly 0.53 to 1 ug RNA primed by random hexamers. One entry per CDR3 protein results from TCRdb running MiXCR on the immunoSEQ multiplex PCR reads. The repertoire includes roughly 300,000 distinct CDR3 sequences, about 88% of them detected once, and about 0.11% sits in the top ten. The sample consisted of CD8+ T cells from PBMCs. Receptors originate from a human donor with multiple sclerosis.

This chain joins TRBV12-3 or TRBV12-4 and TRBJ1-6; possible D gene TRBD1, 5 bases. V lost 2 bases and J 9 bases, leaving 11 bases between the germline ends. The CDR3 runs 14 residues. The CDR3 nucleotides are TGTGCCAGCAGTTTATCCCAGGGCAGTTCACCCCTCCACTTT. It specifies CASSLSQGSSPLHF.

The chain employs TRBV6-1 and TRBJ2-1; 14 bases line up with TRBD2. The V gene's germline CDR1 is MNHNS and CDR2 SASEGT. V lost 6 bases and J lost 0; bases outside the gene matches: 7. CDR3 length: 18 amino acids. DNA of the CDR3: TGTGCCAGCAGAGGACTAGCGGGAGGCCCCAACTCCTACAATGAGCAGTTCTTC. Translating it yields CASRGLAGGPNSYNEQFF.

The rearrangement uses TRBV20-1 and TRBJ2-7; D is uncertain. The CDR3 is made up of 15 amino acids. The V gene's germline CDR1 is DFQATT and CDR2 SNEGSKA (reference sequence). V lost 0 bases, J lost 0 bases, and 12 bases lay in between. The CDR3 loop reads CSAREFQRTSYEQYF. For the CDR3, the DNA is TGCAGTGCTAGAGAATTTCAGCGCACCTCCTACGAGCAGTACTTC.

This clonotype was seen more than once but under ten times. The chain links TRBV28 to TRBJ2-7; D ambiguous. The CDR3 covers 15 residues. The V gene's germline CDR1 is MDHEN and CDR2 SYDVKM. The germline V and J ends were trimmed by 4 bases and 0 bases, with 13 bases remaining between them. CDR3 loop: CASSSGVLSSYEQYF. CDR3 DNA sequence: TGTGCCAGCAGTTCCGGCGTGTTAAGCTCCTACGAGCAGTACTTC. Complete variable domain (other parts from reference TRBV28 and TRBJ2-7): DVKVTQSSRYLVKRTGEKVFLECVQDMDHENMFWYRQDPGLGLRLIYFSYDVKMKEKGDIPEGYSVSREKKERFSLILESASTNQTSMYLCASSSGVLSSYEQYFGPGTRLTVT.

This chain uses TRBV7-6 with TRBJ2-7, with 9 nucleotides matching TRBD2. Germline V gives CDR1 SGHVS, CDR2 FNYEAQ. V dropped 0 bases and J dropped 3; count of bases not matched to a gene: 12. The CDR3 is made up of 18 amino acids. CDR3 loop: CASSLAAGSSGENYEQYF. In DNA, the CDR3 is TGTGCCAGCAGCTTAGCAGCGGGGTCTAGCGGGGAGAACTACGAGCAGTACTTC.

This chain joins TRBV5-1 and TRBJ2-6, with TRBD1 matching 7 bases. The V segment lost 9 bases and the J segment 0 bases; nucleotides outside the gene matches: 15. Germline CDR1 reads SGHRS; CDR2 reads YFSETQ. The CDR3 loop spans 18 amino acids. The CDR3 DNA follows: TGCGCCACCACCCGGCACGGGACAGCTATCTCTGGGGCCAACGTCCTGACTTTC. Its protein is CATTRHGTAISGANVLTF.

V usage is TRBV13 and J usage is TRBJ2-2; 8 bases fit TRBD2. The CDR3 extends over 15 amino acids. V lost 5 bases and J lost 5; bases outside the gene matches: 7. Germline CDR1 and CDR2: PRHDT and FYEKMQ (reference sequence). CDR3 coding DNA: TGTGCCAGCAGCCCCGAAGCGGGAGATACCGGGGAGCTGTTTTTT. Its protein is CASSPEAGDTGELFF.

The chain employs TRBV24-1 and TRBJ2-7; 14 nucleotides match TRBD2. V lost 7 bases to trimming and J lost 5 bases; unmatched junction nucleotides: 9. Germline V gene sequence: CDR1 KGHDR, CDR2 SFDVKD. The CDR3 extends over 16 amino acids. The CDR3 DNA reads as TGTGCCACCAGACCCAGGGGACTAGCGGGAGTACACGAGCAGTACTTC. It encodes CATRPRGLAGVHEQYF.

V usage is TRBV4-2 and J usage is TRBJ2-2; 7 bases agree with TRBD2. The CDR3 contains 15 residues. V was pared by 0 bases and J by 6 bases, with 4 bases of the junction left unmatched. Germline lookup yields CDR1 LGHNA and CDR2 YNFKEQ. CDR3 protein: CASSQDGLEAGELFF. In DNA, the CDR3 is TGTGCCAGCAGCCAAGATGGACTAGAGGCCGGGGAGCTGTTTTTT.

The chain combines TRBV11-2 with TRBJ2-3; D is perhaps TRBD1 (6 bases). V shed 5 bases and J shed 6 bases, with 9 bases lying between them. The CDR3 extends over 12 amino acids. The germline V gene has CDR1 SGHAT and CDR2 FQNNGV. The DNA for the CDR3 is TGTGCCAGCAGCCGCCAGGGGGATACGCAGTATTTT. Protein sequence: CASSRQGDTQYF. Drawing the rest from reference TRBV11-2 and TRBJ2-3, the complete variable domain is EAGVAQSPRYKIIEKRQSVAFWCNPISGHATLYWYQQILGQGPKLLIQFQNNGVVDDSQLPKDRFSAERLKGVDSTLKIQPAKLEDSAVYLCASSRQGDTQYFGPGTRLTVL.

The chain is built from TRBV27 and TRBJ2-7; weak D call: TRBD1 (5 bases). Per germline, CDR1 MNHEY and CDR2 SMNVEV (reference sequence). Trimming took 0 bases from V and 7 from J, leaving 13 bases between them. The CDR3 has 14 amino acids. This CDR3 reads CASSLSPTGIEQYF. The CDR3, as DNA: TGTGCCAGCAGTTTATCGCCAACAGGAATTGAGCAGTACTTC.

The chain combines TRBV28 with TRBJ2-3; TRBD2 agrees at 7 bases. This CDR3 is 14 amino acids long. Germline V gene sequence: CDR1 MDHEN, CDR2 SYDVKM. The ends lost 8 bases at V and 2 bases at J; junction bases unmatched: 7. The CDR3 region has the DNA TGTGCCAGCCGTCTGAGCGGGACCACAGATACGCAGTATTTT. As protein: CASRLSGTTDTQYF.

V usage is TRBV27 and J usage is TRBJ2-1; the D is unclear. From germline, CDR1 is MNHEY and CDR2 SMNVEV (reference sequence). The CDR3 is 11 residues long. Trimming pared 7 bases from V and 7 bases from J, leaving 8 bases between. The CDR3 region has the DNA TGTGCCAGCACCAGTCTGAATGAGCAGTTCTTC. This encodes CASTSLNEQFF.

The table lists this clonotype with a few counts. The rearrangement joins TRBV4-2 to TRBJ2-5, with TRBD2 identical over 7 bases. Germline-derived CDR1 and CDR2 are LGHNA and YNFKEQ. The CDR3 loop spans 16 amino acids. V dropped 3 bases and J dropped 4; count of bases not matched to a gene: 11. CDR3 loop: CASSQDSPPGGETQYF. The CDR3 DNA follows: TGTGCCAGCAGCCAGGACTCGCCCCCGGGGGGAGAGACCCAGTACTTC.

This chain links TRBV9 with TRBJ1-1; D possibly corresponds to TRBD1 (5 bases). Germline V gene data show CDR1 as SGDLS and CDR2 as YYNGEE. This CDR3 has 15 residues. Trimming took off 4 bases at V and 3 bases at J, with 16 bases between the two ends. CDR3 in DNA: TGTGCCAGCAGCCCAGGGCCCTCTGGGTACACTGAAGCTTTCTTT. It specifies CASSPGPSGYTEAFF.

About this clonotype: The junction shows a germline mismatch at one end, possibly a read error. The chain recombines TRBV4-2 with TRBJ2-1; D may correspond to TRBD1 or TRBD2 (5 bases each). The V gene's germline CDR1 is LGHNA and CDR2 YNFKEQ. The CDR3 spans 16 residues. The CDR3 protein is CASSHLRDEIYNEKFF. The CDR3 nucleotides are TGTGCCAGCAGCCATCTCCGGGACGAAATCTACAATGAGAAGTTCTTC.

The genes are TRBV10-3 and TRBJ1-2; D is unresolved. Trimming shortened V by 4 bases and J by 5 bases, and 11 bases separated the two germline ends. CDR1 and CDR2 (germline): ENHRY, SYGVKD. The CDR3 sequence is 13 residues long. This CDR3 reads CAISGDTVYGYTF. The CDR3 region has the DNA TGTGCCATCAGTGGAGATACGGTATATGGCTACACCTTC.

This sequence joins TRBV24-1 and TRBJ2-1, with no clear D. The germline V gene has CDR1 KGHDR and CDR2 SFDVKD. This CDR3 comprises 14 residues. V was shortened by 6 bases and J by 0 bases, with 8 bases between the two germline ends. The CDR3 sequence is CATSRATSYNEQFF. In DNA, the CDR3 is TGTGCCACCAGTCGAGCGACCTCCTACAATGAGCAGTTCTTC.

The CDR3 here is CASSLPGQVYIAFF. As DNA, the CDR3 is TGTGCCAGCAGTCTCCCGGGACAGGTCTATATCGCTTTCTTT. The chain has TRBV27 and TRBJ1-1, with 8 bases fitting TRBD1. There are 14 residues in the CDR3. From germline, CDR1 is MNHEY and CDR2 SMNVEV (reference sequence). The trim removed 5 bases at V and 11 bases at J, leaving 13 bases unmatched.

The chain employs TRBV9 and TRBJ2-3; TRBD2 agrees at 7 bases. After removal of 4 bases from V and 0 bases from J, the junction contained 5 bases not matched to a gene. This CDR3 is 15 amino acids long. The V gene's germline CDR1 is SGDLS and CDR2 YYNGEE. The CDR3 spells CASSPSGTSTDTQYF. The DNA for the CDR3 is TGTGCCAGCAGCCCCAGCGGGACTAGCACAGATACGCAGTATTTT.

J is TRBJ2-2 and V is TRBV30; D gene uncertain. Germline V gene lookup returns CDR1 GTSNPN and CDR2 SVGIG (reference sequence). V was shortened by 7 bases and J by 6 bases, with 6 bases between the two germline ends. This CDR3 spans 10 amino acids. In DNA, the CDR3 is TGTGCCTTCTCGTCCGGGGAGCTGTTTTTT. Residues: CAFSSGELFF.

The rearrangement links TRBV3-1 to TRBJ2-7; 8 bases agree with TRBD2. V gave up 3 bases and J gave up 1 base; unmatched junction bases: 11. This CDR3 spans 17 amino acids. In germline, CDR1 is LGHDT, CDR2 YNNKEL (reference sequence). The chain's CDR3 is CASSQPGAGDLSYEQYF. CDR3 DNA: TGTGCCAGCAGCCAGCCGGGAGCGGGGGACCTATCCTACGAGCAGTACTTC.

The chain employs TRBV10-3 and TRBJ2-3; 10 bases match TRBD1. The V gene's germline CDR1 is ENHRY and CDR2 SYGVKD. Trimming at V came to 11 bases and at J to 3 bases, leaving 8 bases not matched to a gene. The length of the CDR3 is 14 residues. The CDR3 region has the DNA TGTGCCGCCACCGGGACAGGGGAAACAGATACGCAGTATTTT. Residues: CAATGTGETDTQYF.

Only one count was recorded for this clonotype. The V and J genes are TRBV14 and TRBJ2-1, with D tentatively TRBD2 (5 bases). Trimming pared 0 bases from V and 7 bases from J, leaving 19 bases between. The germline V gene encodes CDR1 SGHDN and CDR2 FVKESK. This CDR3 region has 17 residues. Written as DNA, the CDR3 is TGTGCCAGCAGCCAAGATTCGAGCCCGGCAGGCGGGAATGAGCAGTTCTTC. Residues: CASSQDSSPAGGNEQFF. The full variable domain, rest sourced from reference TRBV14 and TRBJ2-1, is EAGVTQFPSHSVIEKGQTVTLRCDPISGHDNLYWYRRVMGKEIKFLLHFVKESKQDESGMPNNRFLAERTGGTYSTLKVQPAELEDSGVYFCASSQDSSPAGGNEQFFGPGTRLTVL.

A word on this clonotype: One junction end disagrees with the germline gene, perhaps due to a read error. The rearrangement links TRBV7-9 to TRBJ2-4; 7 bases agree with TRBD1. Per germline, CDR1 SEHNR and CDR2 FQNEAQ (reference sequence). This CDR3 has 11 residues. The CDR3 nucleotides read TGTGCCAGCAGCCTAGACAGGGTTGGGCACTTC. Translated: CASSLDRVGHF.

The V gene is TRBV7-3, the J gene TRBJ2-1; no firm D call. V dropped 0 bases and J dropped 9 bases, with 6 bases sitting between them. Per germline, CDR1 SGHTA and CDR2 FQGTGA. This CDR3 region has 12 residues. CDR3 coding DNA: TGTGCCAGCAGCTTAACCCTGGGTGAGCAGTTCTTC. Translated, it gives CASSLTLGEQFF.

This chain connects TRBV27 to TRBJ2-7, with 7 bases that match TRBD2. In germline, CDR1 is MNHEY, CDR2 SMNVEV (reference sequence). CDR3 length: 14 amino acids. V gave up 6 bases and J gave up 7 bases; unmatched junction bases: 12. Here the CDR3 reads CASSGGGGTWEQYF. The CDR3 bases are TGTGCCAGCAGCGGTGGGGGAGGGACCTGGGAGCAGTACTTC.